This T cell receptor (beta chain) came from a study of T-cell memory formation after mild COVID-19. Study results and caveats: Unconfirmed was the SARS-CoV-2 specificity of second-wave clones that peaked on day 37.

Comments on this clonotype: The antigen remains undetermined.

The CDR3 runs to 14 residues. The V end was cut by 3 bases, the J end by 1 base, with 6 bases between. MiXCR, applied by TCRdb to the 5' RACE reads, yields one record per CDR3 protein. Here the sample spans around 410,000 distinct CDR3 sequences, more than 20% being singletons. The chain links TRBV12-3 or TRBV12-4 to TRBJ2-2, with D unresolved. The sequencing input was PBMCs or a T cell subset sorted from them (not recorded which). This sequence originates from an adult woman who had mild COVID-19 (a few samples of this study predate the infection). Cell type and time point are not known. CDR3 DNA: TGTGCCAGCAGTTTCGCAGAGAACACCGGGGAGCTGTTTTTT. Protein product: CASSFAENTGELFF.